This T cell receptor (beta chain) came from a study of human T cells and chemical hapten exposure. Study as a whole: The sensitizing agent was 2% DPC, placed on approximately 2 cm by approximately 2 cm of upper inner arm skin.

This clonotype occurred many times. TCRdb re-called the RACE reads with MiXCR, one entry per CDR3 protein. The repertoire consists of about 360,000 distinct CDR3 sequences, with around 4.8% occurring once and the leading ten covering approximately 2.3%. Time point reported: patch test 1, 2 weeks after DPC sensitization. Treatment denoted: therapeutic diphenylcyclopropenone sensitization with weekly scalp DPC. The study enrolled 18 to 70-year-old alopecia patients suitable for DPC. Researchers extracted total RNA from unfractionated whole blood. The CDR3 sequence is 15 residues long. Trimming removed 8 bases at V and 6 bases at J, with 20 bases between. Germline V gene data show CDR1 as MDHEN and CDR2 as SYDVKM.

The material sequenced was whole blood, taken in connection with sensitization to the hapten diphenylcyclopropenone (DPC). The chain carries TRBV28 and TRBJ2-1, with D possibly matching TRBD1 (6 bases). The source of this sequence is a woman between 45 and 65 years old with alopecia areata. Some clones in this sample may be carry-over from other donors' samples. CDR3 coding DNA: TGTGCCAGCCGTCTAGGGCAGGGGCGCCTCAATGAGCAGTTCTTC. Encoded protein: CASRLGQGRLNEQFF.